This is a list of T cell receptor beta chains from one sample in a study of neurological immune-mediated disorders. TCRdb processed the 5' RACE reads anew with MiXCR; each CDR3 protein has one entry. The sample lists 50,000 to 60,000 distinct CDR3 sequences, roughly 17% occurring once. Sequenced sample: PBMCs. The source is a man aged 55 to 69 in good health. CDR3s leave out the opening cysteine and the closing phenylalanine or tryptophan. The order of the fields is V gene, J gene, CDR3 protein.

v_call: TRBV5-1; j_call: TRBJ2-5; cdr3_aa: ASSLEAGGRETQY
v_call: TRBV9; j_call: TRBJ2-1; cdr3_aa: ASSVETREQF
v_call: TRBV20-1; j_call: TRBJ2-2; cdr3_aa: SARDRASGSDTGELF
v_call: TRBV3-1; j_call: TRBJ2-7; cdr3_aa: ASSQDREYEQY
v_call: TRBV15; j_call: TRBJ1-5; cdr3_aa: ATSRTGSNQPQH
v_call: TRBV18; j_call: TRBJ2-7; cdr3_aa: ASSPREQGRHEQY
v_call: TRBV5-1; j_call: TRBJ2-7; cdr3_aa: ASSFGVDDYEQY
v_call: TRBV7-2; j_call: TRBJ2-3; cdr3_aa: ASSTGAGGTDTQY
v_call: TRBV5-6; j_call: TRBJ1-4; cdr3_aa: ASSSVTGRATNEKLF
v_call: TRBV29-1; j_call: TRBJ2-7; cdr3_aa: SVIASSASYEQY
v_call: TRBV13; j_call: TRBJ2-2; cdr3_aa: ASSLGTVTGELF
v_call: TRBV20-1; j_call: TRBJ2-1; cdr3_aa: SAREPGGGQF
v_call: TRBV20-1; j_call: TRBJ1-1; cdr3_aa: SASGRTNTEAF
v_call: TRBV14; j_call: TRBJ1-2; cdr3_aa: ASSQGSARRYGYI
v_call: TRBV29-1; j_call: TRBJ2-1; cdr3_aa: SAAPSGSTNEQF
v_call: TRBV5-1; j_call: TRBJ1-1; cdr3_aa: ASSRGDRPEAF
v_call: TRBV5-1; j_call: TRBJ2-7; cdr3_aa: ASSVQAGGNYEQY
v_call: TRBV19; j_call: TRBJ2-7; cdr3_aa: ASSTSQGFGHEQY
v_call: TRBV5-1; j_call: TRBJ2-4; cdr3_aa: ASSLSVAKNIQY
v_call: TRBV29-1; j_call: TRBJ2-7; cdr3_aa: SVGQGQSYEQY
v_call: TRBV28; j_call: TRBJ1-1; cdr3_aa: ASSLIRRVLNTEAF
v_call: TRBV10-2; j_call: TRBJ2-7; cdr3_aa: ASRLAGNSYEQY
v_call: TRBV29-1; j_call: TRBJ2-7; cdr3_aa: SATLRSEQY
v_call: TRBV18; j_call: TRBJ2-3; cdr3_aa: ASTPGTGGTDTQY
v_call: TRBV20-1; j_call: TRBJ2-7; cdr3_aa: SARDPGTGSYEQY
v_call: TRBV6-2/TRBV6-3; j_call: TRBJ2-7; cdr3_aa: ASSYPSGTSGYEQY
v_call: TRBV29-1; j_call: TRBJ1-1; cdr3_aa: SVGRGRSQNTEAF
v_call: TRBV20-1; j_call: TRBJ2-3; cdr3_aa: SASLRGPTDTQY
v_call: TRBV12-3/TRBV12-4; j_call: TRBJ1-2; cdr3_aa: ASNPGVTYGYT
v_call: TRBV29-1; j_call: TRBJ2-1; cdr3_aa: SVTGLAGSYNEQF
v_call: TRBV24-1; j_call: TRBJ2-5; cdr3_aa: ATSDLADGFKETQY
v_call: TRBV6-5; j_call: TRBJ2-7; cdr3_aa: ASSYRGSGGYEQY
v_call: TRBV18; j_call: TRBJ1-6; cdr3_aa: ASSSTQGASSPLH
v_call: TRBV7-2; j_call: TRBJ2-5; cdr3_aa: ASSSNSGPQETQY
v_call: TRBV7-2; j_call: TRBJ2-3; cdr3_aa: ASSPGTSGRRITDTQY
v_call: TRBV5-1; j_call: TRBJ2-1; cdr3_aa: ASSFGGSHNEQF
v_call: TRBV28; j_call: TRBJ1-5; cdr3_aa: AIQTQGSSNQPQH
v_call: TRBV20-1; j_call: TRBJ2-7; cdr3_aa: SASGLAGVAEQY
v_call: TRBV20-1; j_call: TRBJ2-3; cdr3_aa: SATSPGLAGDTQY
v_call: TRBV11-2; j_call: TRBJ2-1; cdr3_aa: ASSAPIPNEQF
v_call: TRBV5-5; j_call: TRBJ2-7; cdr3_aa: ASSAGPAGEQY